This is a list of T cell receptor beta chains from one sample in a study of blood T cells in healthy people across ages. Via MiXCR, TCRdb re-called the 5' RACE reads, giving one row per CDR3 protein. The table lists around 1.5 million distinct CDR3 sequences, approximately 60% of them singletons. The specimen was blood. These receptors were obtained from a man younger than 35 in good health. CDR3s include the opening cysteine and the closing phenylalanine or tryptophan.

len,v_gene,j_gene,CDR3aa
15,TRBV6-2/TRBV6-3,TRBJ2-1,CASSPRAGGGNEQFF
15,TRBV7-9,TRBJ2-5,CASSLAGFVGETQYF
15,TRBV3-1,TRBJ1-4,CASSHAGALNEKLFF
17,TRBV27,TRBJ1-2,CASSQGPGGQAGYGYTF
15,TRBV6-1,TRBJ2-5,CASSGRRGRQETQYF
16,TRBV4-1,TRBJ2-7,CASSQDRARLLGEQYF
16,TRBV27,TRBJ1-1,CASSLLVGGRDTEAFF
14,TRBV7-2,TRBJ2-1,CASSPFRTDNEQFF
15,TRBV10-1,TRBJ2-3,CASSVGTTNTDTRYF
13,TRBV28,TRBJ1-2,CASSPPGEYGYTF
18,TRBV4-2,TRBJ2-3,CASSHPRGLAGPTDTQYF
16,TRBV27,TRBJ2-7,CASSLEGGVFLYEQYF
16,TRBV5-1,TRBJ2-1,CASSLYVSGRTNEQFF